This T cell receptor (beta chain) was observed in a study of radiation and T cells in renal cell carcinoma. The assay was immunoSEQ multiplex PCR, and TCRdb's table has in-frame clones only and misses some. Of about 91,000 clones listed, 70% to 85% are singletons. Time point given: baseline pretreatment blood. Treatment of the sample: 15 Gy SBRT to primary tumor, nephrectomy 4 weeks later. The germline V gene has CDR1 MNHNS and CDR2 SASEGT. V was clipped by 8 bases and J by 3 bases, with 13 bases between them. This CDR3 has 13 amino acids. The clonotype comes from a man aged 60-69 years with renal cell carcinoma. This chain connects TRBV6-1 to TRBJ1-1, with unresolved D. The sequencing here drew on blood, taken from a patient whose treatment included radiotherapy and nephrectomy. The CDR3 sequence is CASDGPRDTEAFF. CDR3 in DNA: TGTGCCAGCGATGGGCCAAGGGACACTGAAGCTTTCTTT.